This T cell receptor (beta chain) was profiled in a study of shared clonotypes between healthy human individuals (dated by TCRdb to the early 2020s). Broadly, across the study: The cohort included three men and a couple of women between 18 and 49 years of age. Libraries were prepared and TCR repertoires were sequenced by different laboratories using diverse techniques, in order to increase sequencing depth and limit assay-specific biases. The study deeply sequenced blood TCR repertoires of about 5 healthy adults to estimate repertoire size and the extent of clonotype sharing between individuals. Each donor's leukapheresis produced roughly between roughly 0.85 and 9 billion PBMCs. For each donor, CD4 naive and CD4 memory were each given three plates, CD8 naive was given two plates, and CD8 memory was given one plate.

Donors were healthy HIV-negative adults with no recently reported acute infections or vaccinations. Only Caucasian adults living in Nashville, Tennessee, USA were represented among the donors. CD4+ T cells were enriched through magnetic negative selection, after which naive cells were positively selected on CD45RA and the remaining negative fraction served as the memory subset. After blood collection by leukapheresis, PBMCs were isolated using Ficoll-Histopaque density gradient centrifugation and then cryopreserved in the vapor phase of liquid nitrogen. Analytical flow cytometry was used to check the purity and quantity of every magnetically sorted T cell population. Genomic DNA was isolated from each sorted fraction and quantified by UV absorbance on a Nanodrop 2000c. Regarding this clone: Which antigen it targets is not known. Per-base qualities were not stored, and no clone one base away is much larger.

TCR CDR3 regions were amplified from genomic DNA by multiplex PCR using the deep immunoSEQ assay. Extracted genomic DNA from each cell subset was spread evenly across all wells of several immunoSEQ 96-well plates, with each plate serving as a replicate. Each replicate PCR for sorted subsets received approximately 220 ng genomic DNA, equal to tens of thousands of T cell genomes. The purified libraries were quantified using a Qubit 3.0 fluorometer, sized with a Bioanalyzer 2100, and then quantified again using the KAPA Library Quantification kit. Every immunoSEQ 96-well plate was sequenced on a dedicated single-read 150-cycle Illumina NextSeq 550 flow cell. Per the original workflow: Because the immunoSEQ output held only junctional sequences and lacked quality scores, the filtering could not match the filtering applied to full-length reads. Sequences were annotated with PyIR, a Python wrapper for IgBLAST v1.9, and V/J genes and CDR3 were assigned using IMGT germline references. Reads with weak V/J assignments (E-value above 1e-6), missing CDR3, stop codons, out-of-frame junctions, or ambiguous translated residues were removed. A V3J clonotype was defined by an identical inferred V gene, J gene, and CDR3 amino acid sequence. Percentage overlap between repertoires was calculated by dividing the number of shared unique clonotypes by the size of the smaller repertoire. Repertoire richness was assessed with RTK rarefaction, the Chao1 estimator, and Recon v2.1 estimates of unobserved clonotypes. OLGA was used to compute generation probabilities for all TCRbeta clonotypes that the gDNA method yielded from a handful of donors. In its TCRdb copy, this immuneACCESS table keeps in-frame sequences only and misses some clones. Where compared with another copy, unresolved V genes explain less than half of these, and the others have no known cause. V and J calls and clone size are copied from that table; D and trimming were computed from the DNA. The sample table shows some 1.5 million clones, and roughly 98% are seen once. The ten most abundant clones make up roughly 0.4% of the sample.

Study-level results and caveats: The genetic and exposure-history diversity represented was limited by the small number of donors. Across a handful of donors, around 5% of naive CD4, approximately 3.6% of naive CD8, under 2.5% of memory CD4, and under 0.45% of memory CD8 clonotypes were shared. Naive subsets generally had larger estimated clonotype richness than memory subsets. Clonotypes shared by all four sorted-subset donors showed higher generation probabilities than non-shared clonotypes. Rarefaction of sorted-subset datasets indicated incomplete sequencing despite the large sequencing depth. Only blood was sampled, and tissue TCR repertoires likely differ from those in blood. Pairwise subsampling indicated that sequencing depth was expected to affect the degree of clonotype sharing among donors.

For this chain, trimming is 1 base at the V end and 2 bases at the J end, and the number of junction bases without a gene match is 3. The CDR3 runs 15 amino acids, cysteine and phenylalanine included. The DNA shown is the 45-base CDR3, in frame from base 1. The germline V gene gives CDR1 as SGHTA and CDR2 as FQGNSA. Here the chain combines TRBV7-2 and TRBJ2-7; 9 central nucleotides agree with TRBD2. The sequence came from a man in his thirties or forties in good health. The specimen was naive CD4+ T cells sorted from blood. The cell subset or site label, as the study defines it: CD45RA+ positively selected. The DNA sequence is as follows: TGTGCCAGCAGCTTAGGTAGCGGGAGTCCCTACGAGCAGTACTTC. This translates into CASSLGSGSPYEQYF.